The present T cell receptor beta chain was sequenced within a study of T cell clones after liver transplantation. Overall study: Three of the eight recipients were HCV-positive; the rest had non-autoimmune, non-viral transplant indications.

Produced via immunoSEQ multiplex PCR; TCRdb's table is partial and in-frame only. The table includes about 78,000 clones, 80% detected once. Unmatched junction bases numbered 5, after V lost 3 bases and J lost 5 bases. CDR3 length equals 15 residues. The germline V gene has CDR1 SGDLS and CDR2 YYNGEE. The sequence was obtained from a human donor who received a liver transplant. The sequencing used CD4+ T cells from blood, collected before liver transplant. This sequence joins TRBV9 and TRBJ1-5; 10 nucleotides line up with TRBD1. The CDR3 coding sequence is TGTGCCAGCAGCGGGCACGGACAGGGGGATCAGCCCCAGCATTTT. Its protein is CASSGHGQGDQPQHF.